Listed here are 18 T cell receptor beta chains from one sample, sequenced in a study of blood T cell repertoires in COVID-19. Sequencing was performed with immunoSEQ multiplex PCR; in TCRdb, only in-frame clones are kept and a portion is missing. This sample yields roughly 200,000 clones, of which about 85% are seen a single time; roughly 25% belongs to the top ten. Material: PBMCs or T cells enriched from blood (not recorded which). Receptors were obtained from a middle-aged woman in a cohort exposed to, infected with or recovered from COVID-19 (not recorded which).

V is TRBV24-1 and J is TRBJ2-3, with D perhaps matching TRBD2 (6 bases). Germline assignment: CDR1 KGHDR and CDR2 SFDVKD. The CDR3 is 15 amino acids. The V end was cut by 5 bases, the J end by 2 bases, with 13 bases between. The CDR3 bases are TGTGCCACCAGTGCCATGGGGGGTTTCACAGATACGCAGTATTTT. Amino acids: CATSAMGGFTDTQYF.

The V and J genes are TRBV7-2 and TRBJ1-6, with a possible D match to TRBD1 (5 bases). This CDR3 contains 19 residues. The germline gives CDR1 SGHTA, CDR2 FQGNSA. V was shortened by 3 bases and J by 0 bases, with 18 bases between the two germline ends. CDR3 region: CASSFVARQLSSYNSPLHF. The CDR3 coding sequence is TGTGCCAGCAGCTTTGTTGCGCGACAGCTAAGCTCCTATAATTCACCCCTCCACTTT.

This sequence joins TRBV4-2 and TRBJ2-7; D may be TRBD2 (5 bases). There are 16 residues in the CDR3. V was shortened by 3 bases and J by 5 bases, with 20 bases between the two germline ends. CDR1 and CDR2 (germline): LGHNA, YNFKEQ. The chain's CDR3 is CASSHILPGRINEQYF. CDR3 nucleotides: TGTGCCAGCAGCCATATCCTTCCTGGGAGAATAAACGAGCAGTACTTC.

V and J are TRBV19 and TRBJ1-2; D might be TRBD1 (5 bases). The germline V and J ends were trimmed by 5 bases and 5 bases, with 12 bases remaining between them. The CDR3 runs to 13 residues. Germline V gives CDR1 LNHDA, CDR2 SQIVND (reference sequence). The CDR3 region is CASSAGGVYGYTF. Written as DNA, the CDR3 is TGTGCCAGTAGTGCCGGGGGAGTTTATGGCTACACCTTC. The full variable domain, completed using reference TRBV19 and TRBJ1-2, is DGGITQSPKYLFRKEGQNVTLSCEQNLNHDAMYWYRQDPGQGLRLIYYSQIVNDFQKGDIAEGYSVSREKKESFPLTVTSAQKNPTAFYLCASSAGGVYGYTFGSGTRLTVV.

This chain uses TRBV5-1 with TRBJ1-2; D might be TRBD1 (5 bases). The CDR3 has 14 residues. Germline values: CDR1 SGHRS, CDR2 YFSETQ. Deletions cut 0 bases from V and 6 bases from J, with 12 bases between. The CDR3: CASSLEGDQDGYTF. The CDR3 DNA follows: TGCGCCAGCAGCTTGGAAGGGGATCAAGATGGCTACACCTTC.

The chain uses TRBV6-2 or TRBV6-3 and TRBJ1-1; 10 bases align to TRBD1. Germline lookup yields CDR1 MNHEY and CDR2 SVGEGT. The CDR3 covers 18 residues. J lost 2 bases, V lost 5 bases, and 14 bases had no gene match. The CDR3 coding sequence is TGTGCCAGCAGTGTACATGCTGGGACAGGGGTTTTTAACACTGAAGCTTTCTTT. This encodes CASSVHAGTGVFNTEAFF.

The chain combines TRBV28 with TRBJ1-1; a weak D match, TRBD1 (6 bases). The CDR3 loop spans 15 amino acids. Germline CDR1 and CDR2: MDHEN and SYDVKM. V shed 9 bases and J shed 4 bases, with 21 bases lying between them. The DNA for the CDR3 is TGTGCCAGTAACGGGGGGGCCGGCCGAAGCACTGAAGCTTTCTTT. It codes for CASNGGAGRSTEAFF.

V gene TRBV12-3 or TRBV12-4 combines with J gene TRBJ2-1; weak D call: TRBD2 (6 bases). CDR3 size: 13 residues. Between the trimmed V and J ends, which lost 3 bases and 10 bases, there was a span of 13 bases. The CDR3 DNA reads TGTGCCAGCAGTTTCGGGGGAGGAAGCGAGCAGTTCTTC. It codes for CASSFGGGSEQFF.

The genes are TRBV7-2 and TRBJ1-1; weak D call: TRBD1 (5 bases). V was shortened by 5 bases and J by 3 bases, with 13 bases between the two germline ends. Germline V gives CDR1 SGHTA, CDR2 FQGNSA. The length of the CDR3 is 14 residues. The CDR3 DNA follows: TGTGCCAGCAGCCCTGACAGACTCGACACTGAAGCTTTCTTT. It specifies CASSPDRLDTEAFF.

The chain joins TRBV6-1 to TRBJ1-2; the match to TRBD1 covers 11 bases. The V and J ends lost 3 bases and 5 bases, in that order; junction bases with no gene match: 8. From germline, CDR1 is MNHNS and CDR2 SASEGT. The CDR3 is made up of 16 amino acids. The chain's CDR3 is CASSEGGGQGVYGYTF. The CDR3 DNA sequence: TGTGCCAGCAGTGAGGGTGGGGGACAGGGGGTTTATGGCTACACCTTC.

This rearrangement joins TRBV5-8 to TRBJ2-2; D remains unclear. This CDR3 contains 13 residues. Trimming stripped 6 bases from V and 4 bases from J, with 10 bases between. The V gene's germline CDR1 is SGHTS and CDR2 YDEGEE. CDR3 nucleotide sequence: TGTGCCAGCAATGAGTTGCCCACCGGGGAGCTGTTTTTT. This translates into CASNELPTGELFF. The whole variable domain, remainder taken from reference TRBV5-8 and TRBJ2-2, is EAGVTQSPTHLIKTRGQQATLRCSPISGHTSVYWYQQALGLGLQFLLWYDEGEERNRGNFPPRFSGRQFPNYSSELNVNALELEDSALYLCASNELPTGELFFGEGSRLTVL.

DNA for the CDR3: TGTGCCAGCAGCTCCCGGACTGGGTGGGAGGGGGAAAAACTGTTTTTT. This sequence encodes CASSSRTGWEGEKLFF. The rearrangement uses TRBV5-5 and TRBJ1-4; tentative D call: TRBD1 (5 bases). From germline, CDR1 is SGHKS and CDR2 YYEKEE (reference sequence). Trimming shortened V by 3 bases and J by 8 bases, and 20 bases separated the two germline ends. The CDR3 sequence is 16 residues long.

The chain carries TRBV11-2 and TRBJ1-2, with D maybe TRBD1 (5 bases). V was cut by 2 bases and J by 8 bases, with 18 bases left in between. The germline V gene encodes CDR1 SGHAT and CDR2 FQNNGV. This CDR3 has 15 amino acids. The CDR3 region has the DNA TGTGCCAGCAGCTTATATGATTTGGGGGGGTACGGCTACACCTTC. It encodes CASSLYDLGGYGYTF.

V is TRBV27 and J is TRBJ2-1; perhaps TRBD2 as D (6 bases). The V end was cut by 5 bases, the J end by 4 bases, with 12 bases between. CDR1 is MNHEY and CDR2 is SMNVEV in the germline V gene (reference sequence). The CDR3 is 14 residues long. The CDR3 region is CASSNLGGYNEQFF. In DNA, the CDR3 is TGTGCCAGCAGTAACCTGGGGGGTTACAATGAGCAGTTCTTC.

This chain joins TRBV7-2 and TRBJ2-3; 9 bases match TRBD2. The junction had 9 bases not matched to a gene; V was cut back by 3 bases and J by 8 bases. The CDR3 is 15 amino acids. CDR1 SGHTA and CDR2 FQGNSA come from the germline V gene. DNA for the CDR3: TGTGCCAGCAGCTTGTGGGCGGGAGGGCAAGTTACGCAGTATTTT. It specifies CASSLWAGGQVTQYF.

In the case of this clone: Other DNA variants within this sample encode the same CDR3. The chain combines TRBV27 with TRBJ2-6; 7 bases line up with TRBD1. CDR1 and CDR2 (germline): MNHEY, SMNVEV (reference sequence). Trimming took 3 bases from V and 1 from J; bases not matched to a gene: 6. The CDR3 consists of 17 residues. CDR3: CASSFRDRVSGANVLTF. CDR3 nucleotides: TGTGCCAGCAGTTTCAGAGACAGGGTGTCTGGGGCCAACGTCCTGACTTTC.

The chain recombines TRBV5-1 with TRBJ2-2; D possibly corresponds to TRBD2 (6 bases). In germline, CDR1 is SGHRS, CDR2 YFSETQ. This CDR3 spans 17 amino acids. V dropped 0 bases and J dropped 5 bases, with 17 bases sitting between them. CDR3 region: CASSLGFWGTGTGELFF. CDR3 in DNA: TGCGCCAGCAGCTTGGGTTTCTGGGGGACTGGGACCGGGGAGCTGTTTTTT.

The CDR3 DNA is TGCAGTGCTTACGACTATGAGCAGTTCTTC. It translates to CSAYDYEQFF. The chain is built from TRBV20-1 and TRBJ2-1; D is undetermined. CDR1 and CDR2 (germline): DFQATT, SNEGSKA (reference sequence). Trimming took off 5 bases at V and 8 bases at J, with 7 bases between the two ends. The CDR3 length is 10 residues.